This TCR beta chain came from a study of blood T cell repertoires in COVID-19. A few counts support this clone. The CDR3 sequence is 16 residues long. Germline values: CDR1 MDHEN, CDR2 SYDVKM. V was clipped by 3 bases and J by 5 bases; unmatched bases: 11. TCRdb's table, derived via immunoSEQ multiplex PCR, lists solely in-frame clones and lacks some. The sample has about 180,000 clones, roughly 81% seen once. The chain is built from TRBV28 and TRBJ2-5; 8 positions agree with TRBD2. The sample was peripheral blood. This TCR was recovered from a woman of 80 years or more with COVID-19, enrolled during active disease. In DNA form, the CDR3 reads TGTGCCAGCAGTTTTCAGACGGGAGGGCGTGGTGAGACCCAGTACTTC. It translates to CASSFQTGGRGETQYF.